This T cell receptor (beta chain) was recorded in a study of T-cell reconstitution after alpha-beta-depleted transplantation in children. Using unique molecular identifiers, the investigators prepared the TCRbeta library. TCRdb independently ran MiXCR on the PCR reads; one entry per CDR3 protein. The repertoire holds 400,000 to 450,000 distinct CDR3 sequences, with approximately 41% as singletons. This clonotype was seen many times. The CDR3 loop spans 16 amino acids. Germline V lookup: CDR1 MDHEN, CDR2 SYDVKM. Trimming cost V 8 bases and J 2 bases; bases outside gene matches: 12. The material was PBMCs, obtained before TCRalphabeta/CD19-depleted stem cell transplant. V gene TRBV28 combines with J gene TRBJ2-1; 7 nucleotides agree with TRBD2. The sequence came from a girl aged 2-10 years with aplastic anemia, due to receive a stem cell transplant. The CDR3 loop is CASLSTLAVTYNEQFF. In nucleotides, the CDR3 is TGTGCCAGCCTCAGTACCCTAGCGGTAACCTACAATGAGCAGTTCTTC.